This T cell receptor (beta chain) was recorded in a study of blood T cells in healthy people across ages. V lost 4 bases and J lost 4; bases outside the gene matches: 8. Germline V CDR1 and CDR2: SGHTA, FQGNSA. This CDR3 comprises 15 residues. A J-beta primer mix and a sample-barcoded 5' primer were used in a second PCR of roughly 6 to 12 cycles. TCRdb fed the 5' RACE reads into MiXCR, producing one record per CDR3 protein. The sample consists of about 800,000 distinct CDR3 sequences, around 25% of them appearing once. Another study also made use of these data, one on T cells of mothers and their children.

V and J are TRBV7-2 and TRBJ2-7; TRBD1 matches at 9 bases. The sequenced material came from blood. The TCR comes from a boy younger than 18 in good health. This chain's CDR3 is CASSSNLGQGYEQYF. CDR3 nucleotide sequence: TGTGCCAGCAGCTCTAATCTGGGACAGGGATACGAGCAGTACTTC.